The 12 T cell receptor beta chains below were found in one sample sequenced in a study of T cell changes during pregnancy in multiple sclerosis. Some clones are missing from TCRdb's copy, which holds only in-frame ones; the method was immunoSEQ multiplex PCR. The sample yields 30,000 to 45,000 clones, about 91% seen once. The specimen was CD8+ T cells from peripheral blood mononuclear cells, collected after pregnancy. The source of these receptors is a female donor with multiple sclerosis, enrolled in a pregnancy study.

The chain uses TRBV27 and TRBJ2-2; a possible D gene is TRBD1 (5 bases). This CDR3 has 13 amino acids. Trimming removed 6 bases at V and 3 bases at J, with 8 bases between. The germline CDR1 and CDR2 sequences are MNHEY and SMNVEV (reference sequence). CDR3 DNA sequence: TGTGCCAGCAGACAGGTGGACACCGGGGAGCTGTTTTTT. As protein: CASRQVDTGELFF.

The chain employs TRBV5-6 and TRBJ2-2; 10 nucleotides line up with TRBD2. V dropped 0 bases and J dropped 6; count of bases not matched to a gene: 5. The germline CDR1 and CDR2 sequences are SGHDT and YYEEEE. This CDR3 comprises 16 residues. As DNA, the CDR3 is TGTGCCAGCAGCTTGGGGAGCGGGAGGGCAGCCGGGGAGCTGTTTTTT. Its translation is CASSLGSGRAAGELFF.

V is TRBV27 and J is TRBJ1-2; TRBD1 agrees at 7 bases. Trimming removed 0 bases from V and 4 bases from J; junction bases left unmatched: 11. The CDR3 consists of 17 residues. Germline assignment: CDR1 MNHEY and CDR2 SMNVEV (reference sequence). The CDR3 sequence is CASSLSAIGTVTYGYTF. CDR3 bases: TGTGCCAGCAGTTTATCTGCCATCGGGACAGTGACCTATGGCTACACCTTC.

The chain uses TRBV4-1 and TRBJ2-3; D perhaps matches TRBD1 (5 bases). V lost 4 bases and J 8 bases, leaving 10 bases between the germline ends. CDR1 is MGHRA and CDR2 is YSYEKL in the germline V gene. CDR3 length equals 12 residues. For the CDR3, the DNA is TGCGCCAGCAGCCTCCCCCAGGGTACGCAGTATTTT. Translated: CASSLPQGTQYF.

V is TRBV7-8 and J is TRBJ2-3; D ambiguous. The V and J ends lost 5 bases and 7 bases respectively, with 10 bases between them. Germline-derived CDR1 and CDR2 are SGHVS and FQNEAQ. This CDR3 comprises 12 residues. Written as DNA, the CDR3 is TGTGCCAGCAGCCCCGAGGCAAATACGCAGTATTTT. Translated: CASSPEANTQYF.

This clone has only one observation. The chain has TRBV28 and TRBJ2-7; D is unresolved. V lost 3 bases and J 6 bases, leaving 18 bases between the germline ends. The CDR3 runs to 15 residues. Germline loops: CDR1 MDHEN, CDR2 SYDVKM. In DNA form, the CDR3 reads TGTGCCAGCAGTTTGTCGGTACGCCTCCCGGGCGAGCAGTACTTC. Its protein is CASSLSVRLPGEQYF.

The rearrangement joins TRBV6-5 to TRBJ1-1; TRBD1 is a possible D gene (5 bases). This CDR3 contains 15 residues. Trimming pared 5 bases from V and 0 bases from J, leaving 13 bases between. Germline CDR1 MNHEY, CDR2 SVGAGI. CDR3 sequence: CASSRDQGVNTEAFF. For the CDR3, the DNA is TGTGCCAGCAGTCGAGACCAGGGCGTGAACACTGAAGCTTTCTTT.

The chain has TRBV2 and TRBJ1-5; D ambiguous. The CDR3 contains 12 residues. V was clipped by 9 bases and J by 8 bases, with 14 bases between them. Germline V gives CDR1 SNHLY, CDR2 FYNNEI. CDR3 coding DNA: TGTGCCAGTGGCAGGTTGAGGGAGCCCCAGCATTTT. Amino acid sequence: CASGRLREPQHF.

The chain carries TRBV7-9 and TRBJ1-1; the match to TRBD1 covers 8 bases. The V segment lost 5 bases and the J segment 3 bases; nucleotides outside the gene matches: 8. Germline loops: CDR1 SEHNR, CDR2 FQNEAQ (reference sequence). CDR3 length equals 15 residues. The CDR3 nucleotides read TGTGCCAGCAGCCTTTCGCAGGGGGCGGACACTGAAGCTTTCTTT. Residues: CASSLSQGADTEAFF.

DNA of the CDR3: TGTGCCAGCAGCCTCGGACAGATTAACACCGGGGAGCTGTTTTTT. Protein: CASSLGQINTGELFF. V is TRBV5-4 and J is TRBJ2-2; tentative D call: TRBD1 (6 bases). Trimming pared 4 bases from V and 2 bases from J, leaving 12 bases between. CDR1 and CDR2 (germline): SGHNT, YYREEE (reference sequence). The CDR3 extends over 15 amino acids.

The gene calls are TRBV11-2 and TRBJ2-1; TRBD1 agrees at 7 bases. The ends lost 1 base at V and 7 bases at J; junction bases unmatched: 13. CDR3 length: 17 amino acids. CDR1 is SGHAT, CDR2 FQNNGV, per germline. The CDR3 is CASSLVPRTGPRNEQFF. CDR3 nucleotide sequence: TGTGCCAGCAGCTTAGTCCCGAGGACAGGACCTAGGAATGAGCAGTTCTTC.

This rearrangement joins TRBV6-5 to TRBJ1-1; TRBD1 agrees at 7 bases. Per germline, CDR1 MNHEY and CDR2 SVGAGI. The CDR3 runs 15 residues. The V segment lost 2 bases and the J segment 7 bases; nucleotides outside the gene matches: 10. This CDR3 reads CASSYSRRGVDEAFF. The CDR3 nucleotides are TGTGCCAGCAGTTACAGTCGCAGGGGGGTAGATGAAGCTTTCTTT.